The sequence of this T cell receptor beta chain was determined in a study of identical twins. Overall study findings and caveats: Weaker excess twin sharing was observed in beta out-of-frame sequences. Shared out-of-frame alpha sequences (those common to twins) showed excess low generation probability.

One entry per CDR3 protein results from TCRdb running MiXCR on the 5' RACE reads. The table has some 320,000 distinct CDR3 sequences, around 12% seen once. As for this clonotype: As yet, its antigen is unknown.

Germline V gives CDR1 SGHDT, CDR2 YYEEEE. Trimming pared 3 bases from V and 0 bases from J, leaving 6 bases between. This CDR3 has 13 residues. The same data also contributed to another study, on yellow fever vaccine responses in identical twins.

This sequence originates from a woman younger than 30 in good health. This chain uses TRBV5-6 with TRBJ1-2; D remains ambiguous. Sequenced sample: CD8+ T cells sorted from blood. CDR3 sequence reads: CASSSQPNYGYTF. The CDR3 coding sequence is TGTGCCAGCAGCTCGCAGCCTAACTATGGCTACACCTTC.